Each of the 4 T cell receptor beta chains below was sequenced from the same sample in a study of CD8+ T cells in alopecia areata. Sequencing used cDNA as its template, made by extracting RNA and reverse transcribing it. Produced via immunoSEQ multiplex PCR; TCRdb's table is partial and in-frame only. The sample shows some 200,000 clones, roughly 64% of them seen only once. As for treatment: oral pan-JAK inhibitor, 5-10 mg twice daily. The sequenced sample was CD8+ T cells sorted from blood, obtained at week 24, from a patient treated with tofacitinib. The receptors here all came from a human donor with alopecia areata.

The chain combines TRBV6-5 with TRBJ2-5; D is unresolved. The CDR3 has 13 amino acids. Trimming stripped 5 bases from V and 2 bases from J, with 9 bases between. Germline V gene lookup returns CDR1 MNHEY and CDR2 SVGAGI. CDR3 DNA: TGTGCCAGCAGTGGCTTGTCACAAGAGACCCAGTACTTC. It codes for CASSGLSQETQYF.

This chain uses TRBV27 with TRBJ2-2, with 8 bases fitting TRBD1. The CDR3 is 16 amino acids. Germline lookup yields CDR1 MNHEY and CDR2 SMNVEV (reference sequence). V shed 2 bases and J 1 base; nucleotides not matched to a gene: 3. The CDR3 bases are TGTGCCAGCAGTTTAATGGGGACAGGGAACACCGGGGAGCTGTTTTTT. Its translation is CASSLMGTGNTGELFF.

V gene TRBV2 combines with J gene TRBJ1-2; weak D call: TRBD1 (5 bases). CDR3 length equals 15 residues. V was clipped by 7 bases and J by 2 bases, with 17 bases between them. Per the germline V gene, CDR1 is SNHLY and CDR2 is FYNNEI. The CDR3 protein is CASTKGASTNYGYTF. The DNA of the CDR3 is TGTGCCAGCACCAAAGGGGCGAGTACAAACTATGGCTACACCTTC.

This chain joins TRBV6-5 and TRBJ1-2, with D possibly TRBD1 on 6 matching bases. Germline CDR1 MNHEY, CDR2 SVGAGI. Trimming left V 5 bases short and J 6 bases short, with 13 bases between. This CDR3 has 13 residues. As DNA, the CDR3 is TGTGCCAGCAGTGAGGGGGTTTTCCATGGCTACACCTTC. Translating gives CASSEGVFHGYTF.